The rows below give T cell receptor beta chains drawn from one sample of a study of blood T cells in healthy people across ages. TCRdb fed the 5' RACE reads into MiXCR, producing one record per CDR3 protein. The data contain about a million distinct CDR3 sequences, roughly half of them seen just once; the ten biggest clones take up 20% to 25%. The material sequenced was blood. The receptor set was obtained from a woman aged 55-75 years in good health. The CDR3 runs from the conserved cysteine through the conserved F or W. D genes are given only for firm matches. Where a row states a size, it is once, few, many or the class of an expanded clone; other rows omit it.

v_gene	d_gene	len	j_gene	abundance	CDR3nt	CDR3aa
TRBV7-9	TRBD1	14	TRBJ1-5	.	TGTGCCAGCAGCTCAATAGGACAGGGGGGTCCCCAGCATTTT	CASSSIGQGGPQHF
TRBV12-3/TRBV12-4	.	14	TRBJ1-2	.	TGTGCCAGCACCAGAAGGAGAAAAGACTATGGCTACACCTTC	CASTRRRKDYGYTF
TRBV20-1	.	15	TRBJ2-4	few	TGCAGTGCTAGACCCCCGTCCGAAGCCAAAAACATTCAGTACTTC	CSARPPSEAKNIQYF
TRBV6-5	.	13	TRBJ2-7	.	TGTGCCAGCACTATTAACCCGATGAGGGAGCAGTACTTC	CASTINPMREQYF
TRBV6-6	TRBD1	11	TRBJ1-2	once	TGTGCCAGCGGGACAGACCTTGGCTACACCTTC	CASGTDLGYTF
TRBV20-1	TRBD1	14	TRBJ1-2	few	TGCAGTGCCCTACCCCCCGACAGGGACTATGGCTACACCTTC	CSALPPDRDYGYTF
TRBV5-1	.	14	TRBJ1-2	few	TGCGCCAGCAGCTTGGGACAGGTCGGTGATGGCTACACCTTC	CASSLGQVGDGYTF
TRBV6-1	TRBD1	16	TRBJ2-1	.	TGTGCCAGCAGTGCAAGGCCGGGACAGGGGGCGAATGAGCAGTTCTTC	CASSARPGQGANEQFF
TRBV4-3	TRBD1	15	TRBJ1-4	many	TGCGCCAGCAGCCAAGATCGGGACAGCCCCGAGAAACTGTTTTTT	CASSQDRDSPEKLFF
TRBV7-9	.	13	TRBJ1-1	.	TGTGCCAGCAGCTTAAGGGAGACAGCCGAAGCTTTCTTT	CASSLRETAEAFF
TRBV20-1	TRBD2	12	TRBJ2-3	.	TGCAGGCAAAGCGGGAGGGCCGATACGCAGTATTTT	CRQSGRADTQYF
TRBV5-5	TRBD2	16	TRBJ2-5	.	TGTGCCAGCAGCTTGGAACTAGCGGGAGAACAAGAGACCCAGTACTTC	CASSLELAGEQETQYF
TRBV15	TRBD2	17	TRBJ2-1	.	TGTGCCACCAGCGGCAGACTAGCGGGAGGCCCCTACAATGAGCAGTTCTTC	CATSGRLAGGPYNEQFF
TRBV24-1	.	12	TRBJ2-4	.	TGTGCCACCAGTGCTGACAGCTATGAGCAGTACTTC	CATSADSYEQYF
TRBV2	TRBD2	13	TRBJ2-1	.	TGTGCCAGCAGTAGCAGCGGGAGACATGAGCAGTTCTTC	CASSSSGRHEQFF
TRBV27	.	14	TRBJ1-6	.	TGTGTATCCTCCTCGAGCTCCTATAATTCACCCCTCCACTTT	CVSSSSSYNSPLHF
TRBV29-1	TRBD1	15	TRBJ2-1	.	TGCAGCGTTGAGTCCGGGACAGGGGTGAAAAATGAGCAGTTCTTC	CSVESGTGVKNEQFF
TRBV2	.	12	TRBJ2-3	few	TGTGCCAGCGTTTGGGGAATTGATACGCAGTATTTT	CASVWGIDTQYF
TRBV29-1	.	14	TRBJ2-5	.	TGCAGCGTTGAAGAGACAGGCCCACAAGAGACCCAGTACTTC	CSVEETGPQETQYF
TRBV7-2	TRBD1	15	TRBJ2-7	.	TGTGCCAGCAGACGCGGACAGGGGGGGAACTACGAGCAGTACTTC	CASRRGQGGNYEQYF
TRBV9	TRBD2	17	TRBJ2-7	few	TGTGCCAGCAGCGTCGACCCGACTAGCTCGTTGCCCTACGAGCAGTACTTC	CASSVDPTSSLPYEQYF
TRBV28	.	13	TRBJ1-5	few	TGTGCCAGCAGTCCTAATAAATTACAGCCCCAGCATTTT	CASSPNKLQPQHF
TRBV7-2	.	13	TRBJ2-1	many	TGTGCCAGCAGCTTAGGAGTCCTCAGAGAGCAGTTCTTC	CASSLGVLREQFF
TRBV20-1	.	13	TRBJ2-7	.	TGCAGTGGCTCCGGGGCCGCCTCCTACGAGCAGTACTTC	CSGSGAASYEQYF
TRBV27	TRBD2	18	TRBJ2-7	.	TGTGCCAGCAGTCGACGACTAGCGGGTCTACAGAGCTCCTACGAGCAGTACTTC	CASSRRLAGLQSSYEQYF
TRBV7-9	.	13	TRBJ2-7	.	TGTGCCAGCAGCTTAGAAGTCACGTCCGAGCAGTACTTC	CASSLEVTSEQYF
TRBV28	.	15	TRBJ1-1	.	TGTGCCAGCAGTTTATGGCTGGTTGGGGACACTGAAGCTTTCTTT	CASSLWLVGDTEAFF
TRBV29-1	.	13	TRBJ1-1	.	TGCAGCGCTGCCGTCGACAGTAACACTGAAGCTTTCTTT	CSAAVDSNTEAFF
TRBV20-1	.	13	TRBJ1-4	.	TGCAGTGCCGCTCCCGGAAACTATGAAAAACTGTTTTTT	CSAAPGNYEKLFF
TRBV10-3	.	14	TRBJ2-5	many	TGTGCCATCAGGGAGGGACAGTCCCAAGAGACCCAGTACTTC	CAIREGQSQETQYF
TRBV7-2	TRBD2	16	TRBJ2-7	few	TGTGCCAGCAGCTTCACTAGCGGGAGTTTCTCCTACGAGCAGTACTTC	CASSFTSGSFSYEQYF
TRBV29-1	.	14	TRBJ2-3	.	TGCTGCCTCTTACTACTTGGAAGCACAGATACGCAGTATTTT	CCLLLLGSTDTQYF
TRBV28	.	18	TRBJ2-4	.	TGTGCCAGCAGTTTAGAGTCATGGGGGCGGGGGGCCAAAAACATTCAGTACTTC	CASSLESWGRGAKNIQYF
TRBV20-1	.	15	TRBJ2-1	once	TGCAGTGCTAGAGATCCCCTAGCGCGAGGTTGTGAGCCGTTCTTC	CSARDPLARGCEPFF
TRBV6-5	.	13	TRBJ2-5	.	TGTGCCAGCAGAAGCCCGGGGGTTGAGACCCAGTACTTC	CASRSPGVETQYF
TRBV10-2	TRBD1	13	TRBJ2-5	.	TGCGCCAGCAGCCCGACAGGGTTAGGAGCCCAGTACTTC	CASSPTGLGAQYF
TRBV4-1	TRBD1	16	TRBJ2-7	.	TGCGCCAGCAGCCAAGCCCTGACAGGGGTTACGTACGAGCAGTACTTC	CASSQALTGVTYEQYF
TRBV28	.	19	TRBJ2-1	.	TGTGCCAGCAAAACCGAAACCCTCCTTAGCGGCAGCTCCTACAATGAGCAGTTCTTC	CASKTETLLSGSSYNEQFF
TRBV3-1	TRBD1	16	TRBJ1-2	.	TGTGCCAGCAGCCAAGGTACAGGGGGCGCGAAGTATGGCTACACCTTC	CASSQGTGGAKYGYTF
TRBV24-1	.	14	TRBJ2-5	.	TGTGCCACCGGTGATACGCAGGGCGAGGAGACCCAGTACTTC	CATGDTQGEETQYF
TRBV6-2/TRBV6-3	TRBD2	15	TRBJ2-7	once	TGTGCCAGCAGTCTCACGCTAGCGGGAGGGGATGAGCAGTACTTC	CASSLTLAGGDEQYF
TRBV7-2	TRBD1	14	TRBJ2-7	.	TGTGCCAGCAGAAGGACAGGGGTTGGGTACGAGCAGTACTTC	CASRRTGVGYEQYF
TRBV3-1	.	11	TRBJ1-2	.	TGTGCCAGCAGCCACGGGGGCGGCTACACCTTC	CASSHGGGYTF
TRBV7-9	.	16	TRBJ2-7	few	TGTGCCAGCAGCTTAAGTGGTTGGGGTTCGGCTTACGAGCAGTACTTC	CASSLSGWGSAYEQYF
TRBV15	TRBD2	15	TRBJ2-5	.	TGTGCCACCAGTCTCGCGGGGGGCCGACAAGAGACCCAGTACTTC	CATSLAGGRQETQYF